This T cell receptor (beta chain) was obtained from a study of cytomegalovirus exposure and HLA in healthy donors. Of note for this clone: The antigen is unknown.

The PCR used 60 Vbeta and 13 Jbeta primers. The data were produced by immunoSEQ multiplex PCR, yet TCRdb's version contains in-frame clones alone and is incomplete. The sample records 130,000 to 150,000 clones, roughly 80% being singletons. The CDR3 runs 15 residues. V was shortened by 4 bases and J by 0 bases, with 13 bases between the two germline ends. CDR1 and CDR2 from the germline V gene are GTSNPN and SVGIG (reference sequence). Findings and limits, study-wide: Cytomegalovirus status, reportedly, was diagnosed with high specificity and sensitivity by the classifier. In an earlier analysis, productive rearrangement rates for most beta V segments clustered near 87% or 30%. Researchers had no immune exposure information except CMV serostatus available.

The chain uses TRBV30 and TRBJ1-3; D is unclear. Sequencing used PBMCs. This sequence originates from a woman between 50 and 59 years old in good health and CMV-seronegative. CDR3 nucleotides: TGTGCCTGGATGATTCCGAGATACTCTGGAAACACCATATATTTT. This sequence encodes CAWMIPRYSGNTIYF.